This T cell receptor beta chain was sequenced in a study of early T cells in non-severe SARS-CoV-2 infection. In the study overall: The authors sequenced bulk RNA from unsorted whole blood, leaving chains unpaired. Whole-study findings and limits: Anti-spike CD8 specificities were favored by VDJdb matching, whose results missed private and CD4 specificities.

As for this clonotype: The antigen is undetermined.

The V end lost 3 bases, the J end lost 4 bases, and 10 bases lay between the germline ends. This CDR3 has 13 residues. In the library, individual cDNA molecules carried attached unique molecular identifiers. TCRdb processed the 5' RACE reads anew with MiXCR; each CDR3 protein has one entry. Seen here are under 100,000 distinct CDR3 sequences, 12% to 15% observed once, and the top ten hold approximately 1.3%. This chain connects TRBV12-3 or TRBV12-4 to TRBJ2-7, with D unresolved. This TCR came from an adult who was a healthcare worker with PCR-confirmed SARS-CoV-2 infection or an uninfected control (not recorded which). The sequencing sample was made of whole blood. The CDR3: CASSFLRSYEQYF. The CDR3 DNA sequence: TGTGCCAGCAGTTTTCTAAGATCGTACGAGCAGTACTTC.